The T cell receptor beta chain described here comes from a study of blood T cell repertoires in COVID-19. Study-wide context: COVID-19 samples from acute and convalescent phases originated in the United States, Italy and Spain. Sources were T cells, B-cell-depleted T cells, or PBMCs; the material itself was cDNA or gDNA.

Produced via immunoSEQ multiplex PCR; TCRdb's table is partial and in-frame only. The table lists more than 140,000 clones, roughly 84% of them singletons. Germline V gene data show CDR1 as SEHNR and CDR2 as FQNEAQ (reference sequence). J gave up 6 bases and V 4 bases, and 10 bases lay outside the gene matches. CDR3 length equals 15 residues. Sequences were obtained from peripheral blood. This receptor was identified in a woman between 45 and 65 years old in a cohort sampled during active or convalescent COVID-19. The J gene is TRBJ1-2, the V gene TRBV7-9; TRBD1 agrees at 8 bases. The DNA for the CDR3 is TGTGCCAGCAGCTGGGGACAGGTTGACTCGGATGGCTACACCTTC. Translated: CASSWGQVDSDGYTF.